This T cell receptor (beta chain) was recorded in a study of T cells in Graves' hyperthyroidism and ophthalmopathy. Background on the study: Peripheral blood collection took place at initial diagnosis, before any treatment. Study outcomes and limitations: Blood held most thyroid clonotypes expanded above 0.001 frequency. From stable hyperthyroidism, ophthalmopathy was set apart by a 13 V-J model.

This clonotype was observed many times. The antigen remains undetermined. Amplification yielded TCR beta CDR3 regions, with RNA transcripts as the source. First-round RT-PCR with HTBI primers amplified the TCR CDR3 region. TCRdb reanalysed the multiplex PCR reads using MiXCR and keeps one entry per CDR3 protein. Of about 290,000 distinct CDR3 sequences in the sample, over 15% were seen once. The CDR3 is made up of 13 amino acids. The V and J ends lost 4 bases and 7 bases respectively, with 13 bases between them. CDR1 and CDR2 from the germline V gene are MNHEY and SVGEGT. Clinical symptoms, serum thyroxine and TRAb, thyroid ultrasound and orbital computed tomography were used for the diagnoses.

Input material: blood. The sequence was collected from a man aged 25-40 years with Graves' hyperthyroidism. This chain uses TRBV6-2 or TRBV6-3 with TRBJ2-5, with D maybe TRBD1 (6 bases). CDR3 in amino acids: CASSWGPQGTQYF. The CDR3 nucleotides read TGTGCCAGCAGTTGGGGCCCACAGGGGACCCAGTACTTC.